Listed below are T cell receptor beta chains from one sample, sequenced in a study of type 1 and type 2 diabetes patients. MiXCR, run by TCRdb on the multiplex PCR reads, gives a single entry per CDR3 protein. The repertoire includes 250,000 or so distinct CDR3 sequences, 45% to 60% of them detected once, and roughly 15% sits in the top ten. Material: peripheral blood mononuclear cells (PBMCs). These TCRs come from a man between 18 and 35 years old with type 2 diabetes. CDR3s include the opening cysteine and the closing phenylalanine or tryptophan. D genes are given only for firm matches. A clone size is listed for some rows: how often the clone was seen (once, few, many), or a class if it is expanded.

D,V,size,J,DNA,CDR3
NA,TRBV10-1,NA,TRBJ2-2,TGCGCCAGCAGCGCTAGCATATCCGGGGAGCTGTTTTTT,CASSASISGELFF
TRBD1,TRBV5-1,once,TRBJ2-5,TGCGCCAGCAGCTCGGTTCCGACAGGGATCCAAGAGACCCAGTACTTC,CASSSVPTGIQETQYF
TRBD2,TRBV20-1,NA,TRBJ2-3,TGCAGTGCTAGGAACCCTAGCGGGGTCACAGATACGCAGTATTTT,CSARNPSGVTDTQYF
TRBD1,TRBV20-1,NA,TRBJ1-5,TGCAGTGCTAGAAAGACAGGGGGCCCATCAGGGCAGCCCCAGCATTTT,CSARKTGGPSGQPQHF
NA,TRBV5-5,NA,TRBJ1-1,TGTGCCAGCAGCTTGGTTTTTCGCAGTAACACTGAAGCTTTCTTT,CASSLVFRSNTEAFF
TRBD1,TRBV7-9,few,TRBJ1-2,TGTGCCACGTCAGGGGGTGGCTACACCTTC,CATSGGGYTF
TRBD1,TRBV7-2,few,TRBJ1-5,TGTGCCAGCAGCCCACAGGGGTCGGGTCAGCCCCAGCATTTT,CASSPQGSGQPQHF
NA,TRBV19,many,TRBJ1-1,TGTGCCAGTAGTTGGGTAGGCACTGAAGCTTTCTTT,CASSWVGTEAFF
NA,TRBV6-5,NA,TRBJ1-5,TGTGCCAGCGGGTGGATGCAGCCCCAGCATTTT,CASGWMQPQHF
NA,TRBV20-1,NA,TRBJ2-7,TGCAGTGCTATATCAAGGGAGGTCGGGTACGAGCAGTACTTC,CSAISREVGYEQYF
TRBD2,TRBV7-2,NA,TRBJ2-5,TGTGCCAGCAGTTCGGGACTAGCGGGGGGAGAGACCCAGTACTTC,CASSSGLAGGETQYF
NA,TRBV27,NA,TRBJ1-2,TGTGCCAGCAGTTTATCGAGCCGGAACTATGGCTACACCTTC,CASSLSSRNYGYTF
NA,TRBV7-2,NA,TRBJ2-1,TGTGCCAGCAGCTTGCCGGGTAGCTCCTACAATGAGCAGTTCTTC,CASSLPGSSYNEQFF
TRBD1,TRBV20-1,NA,TRBJ1-1,TGCAGTGCTTCGGGACAGATGAACACTGAAGCTTTCTTT,CSASGQMNTEAFF
NA,TRBV15,few,TRBJ1-2,TGTGCCACCAGCAGAGGGGAAACTGGATATGGCTACACCTTC,CATSRGETGYGYTF
NA,TRBV2,NA,TRBJ1-1,TGTGCCAGCAGTCTAGAAGGGGAGACTGAAGCTTTCTTT,CASSLEGETEAFF
NA,TRBV11-3,NA,TRBJ2-7,TGTGCCAGCAGCTTTGGGGGCGCCCAGGGCGAGCAGTACTTC,CASSFGGAQGEQYF
NA,TRBV2,many,TRBJ2-6,TGTGCCAGCAGTCGGGTTAAGTCTGGGGCCAACGTCCTGACTTTC,CASSRVKSGANVLTF
NA,TRBV19,NA,TRBJ1-4,TGTGCCAGTAGTGCTACAGGGAATGAAAAACTGTTTTTT,CASSATGNEKLFF
TRBD1,TRBV19,few,TRBJ2-2,TGTGCCAGTAGTATAGGTGCAGGGGGCGACACCGGGGAGCTGTTTTTT,CASSIGAGGDTGELFF
NA,TRBV20-1,NA,TRBJ1-5,TGCAGTGCTAGCTTATGGGGGATGAGCAATCAGCCCCAGCATTTT,CSASLWGMSNQPQHF
NA,TRBV4-1,NA,TRBJ1-2,TGCGCCAGCAGCACTCGACTCTCTGGCTACACCTTC,CASSTRLSGYTF
NA,TRBV14,NA,TRBJ1-5,TGTGCCAGCAGCCCTGGCTTAGGGGTCTTACAGCCCCAGCATTTT,CASSPGLGVLQPQHF
NA,TRBV14,NA,TRBJ2-5,TGTGCCAGCAGCCAAGAGAGGATTCTGGAGACCCAGTACTTC,CASSQERILETQYF
NA,TRBV18,NA,TRBJ1-4,TGTGCCACCACCGTCTCTGCAACTAATGAAAAACTGTTTTTT,CATTVSATNEKLFF
TRBD2,TRBV7-2,NA,TRBJ2-6,TGTGCCAGCAGCTCTTATACTAGCGGCCCTTACTCTGGGGCCAACGTCCTGACTTTC,CASSSYTSGPYSGANVLTF
NA,TRBV2,NA,TRBJ1-5,TGTGCCAGCAGTGTTTTTCCCGATAGCAATCAGCCCCAGCATTTT,CASSVFPDSNQPQHF
TRBD1,TRBV19,NA,TRBJ1-2,TGTGCCAGTAGTATCCTTAACTCCCCAGGGGGAGTCGGCTACACCTTC,CASSILNSPGGVGYTF
NA,TRBV6-1,few,TRBJ1-1,TGTGCCAGCAGGGACACGAACACTGAAGCTTTCTTT,CASRDTNTEAFF
TRBD1,TRBV7-8,many,TRBJ1-2,TGTGCCAGCAGGTACTGGGACAGTGAGGAGCATGGCTACACCTTC,CASRYWDSEEHGYTF
NA,TRBV19,NA,TRBJ2-3,TGTGCCAGTAGTATAGGTTATGGAATTGTCACAGATACGCAGTATTTT,CASSIGYGIVTDTQYF
TRBD2,TRBV6-5,NA,TRBJ2-7,TGTGCCACTTCGCGCAAAATCGGACTAGCGTTATACGAGCAGTACTTC,CATSRKIGLALYEQYF
TRBD1,TRBV10-3,NA,TRBJ2-7,TGTGCCATCAGTGAGACCGGGACAGGCGACTCCTACGAGCAGTACTTC,CAISETGTGDSYEQYF
NA,TRBV6-6,NA,TRBJ2-2,TGTGCCAGCGCTGGCGGGGAGCTGTTTTTT,CASAGGELFF
NA,TRBV20-1,NA,TRBJ2-1,TGCAGTGGACATAGCGGTTTACAAAATGAGCAGTTCTTC,CSGHSGLQNEQFF
TRBD2,TRBV7-7,NA,TRBJ2-1,TGTGCCAGCAGCTCCCTACTAGCGGGAGGGCGTAATGAGCAGTTCTTC,CASSSLLAGGRNEQFF
NA,TRBV24-1,few,TRBJ2-7,TGTGCCACCAGTGATTCGGCAGGGAGGAGCTACGAGCAGTACTTC,CATSDSAGRSYEQYF
NA,TRBV4-2,few,TRBJ1-2,TGTGCCAGCAGCCTTTCATCTTCGGGAGTGAACTATGGCTACACCTTC,CASSLSSSGVNYGYTF
NA,TRBV27,NA,TRBJ2-1,TGTGCCAGCAGTTTCGAGACTAGCTCCTACAATGAGCAGTTCTTC,CASSFETSSYNEQFF
NA,TRBV7-8,NA,TRBJ2-2,TGTGCCACTGAACGACAGGCCTCCCCCGGGGAGCTGTTTTTT,CATERQASPGELFF
NA,TRBV7-8,NA,TRBJ2-1,TGTGCCAGCAGCGTAACGGGACCCACGGGGGAGCAGTTCTTC,CASSVTGPTGEQFF
NA,TRBV13,NA,TRBJ1-2,TGTGCCAGCAGTTTATCAGGGGCGAGGGCAGCTGGCTACACCTTC,CASSLSGARAAGYTF
NA,TRBV15,NA,TRBJ2-3,TGTGCCACCAGTACCGGTAGCACAGATACGCAGTATTTT,CATSTGSTDTQYF
TRBD2,TRBV15,NA,TRBJ2-7,TGTGCCACCAGCCTAGCGGGTGTCTTCTACGAGCAGTACTTC,CATSLAGVFYEQYF
TRBD1,TRBV20-1,NA,TRBJ2-1,TGCAGTGCCGACAGGGGCTACAATGAGCAGTTCTTC,CSADRGYNEQFF
TRBD1,TRBV15,NA,TRBJ2-3,TGTGCCACCAGGGTAGGACAGGTCCTCACAGATACGCAGTATTTT,CATRVGQVLTDTQYF
TRBD2,TRBV4-1,once,TRBJ2-3,TGCGCCAGCAGCCTATCCGGGGGGGGACAAAACACAGATACGCAGTATTTT,CASSLSGGGQNTDTQYF
NA,TRBV15,few,TRBJ1-4,TGTGCCACCAGCAGCCGCGGGGGATCTAATGAAAAACTGTTTTTT,CATSSRGGSNEKLFF
NA,TRBV5-1,many,TRBJ1-2,TGCGCCAGCAGCTTGGGGGGATGGGATGGCTACACCTTC,CASSLGGWDGYTF
TRBD1,TRBV12-3/TRBV12-4,once,TRBJ2-3,TGTGCCAGCAGAATAAGGACAGGGACAGATACGCAGTATTTT,CASRIRTGTDTQYF